This T cell receptor beta chain emerged from a study of post-analysis software for immune sequencing data. This clonotype was seen a handful of times. The target antigen is unknown. Every TCR beta cDNA library bore unique molecular identifiers. TCRdb passed the PCR reads through MiXCR, listing each CDR3 protein once. The sample shows about 820,000 distinct CDR3 sequences, around 53% of them seen only once. Study-level points and caveats: Higher frequency in patients than in controls was seen for about five TRBV segments, with TRBV5-6, TRBV5-1 and TRBV20-1 among them.

The CDR3 is made up of 15 amino acids. Germline values: CDR1 LGHNT, CDR2 FRNRAP. The V gene end was trimmed by 4 bases and the J gene end by 3 bases; junction bases not matched to a gene: 2. The TCR comes from a girl between 5 and 17 years old with multiple sclerosis. Sequencing was done on a sample of blood. The chain combines TRBV12-5 with TRBJ2-1; 11 nucleotides align to TRBD2. The CDR3 loop reads CASGSGLADYNEQFF. Here the CDR3 DNA reads TGTGCTAGTGGTTCGGGACTAGCGGACTACAATGAGCAGTTCTTC.